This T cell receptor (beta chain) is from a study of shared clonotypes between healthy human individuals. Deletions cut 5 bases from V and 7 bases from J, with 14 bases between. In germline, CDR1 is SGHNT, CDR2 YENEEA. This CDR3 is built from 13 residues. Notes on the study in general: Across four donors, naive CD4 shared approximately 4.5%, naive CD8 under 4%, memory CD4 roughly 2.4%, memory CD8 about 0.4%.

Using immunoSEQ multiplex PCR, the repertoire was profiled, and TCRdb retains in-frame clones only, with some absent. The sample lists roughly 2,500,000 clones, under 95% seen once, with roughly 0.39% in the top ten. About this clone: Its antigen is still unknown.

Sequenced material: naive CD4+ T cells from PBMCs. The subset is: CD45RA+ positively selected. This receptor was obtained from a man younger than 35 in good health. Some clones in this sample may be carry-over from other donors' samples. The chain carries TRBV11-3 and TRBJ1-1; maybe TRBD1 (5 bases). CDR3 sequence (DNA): TGTGCCAGCAGCGTCCGGGACGGACGTGAAGCTTTCTTT. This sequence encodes CASSVRDGREAFF.